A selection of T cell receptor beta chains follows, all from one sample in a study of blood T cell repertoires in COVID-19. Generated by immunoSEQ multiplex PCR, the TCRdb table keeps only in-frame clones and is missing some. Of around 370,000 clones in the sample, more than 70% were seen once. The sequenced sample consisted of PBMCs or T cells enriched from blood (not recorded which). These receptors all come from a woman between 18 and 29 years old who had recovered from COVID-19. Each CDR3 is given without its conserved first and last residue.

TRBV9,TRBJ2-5,ASSVREGAGETQY
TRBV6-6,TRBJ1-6,ASKEGSSYNSPLH
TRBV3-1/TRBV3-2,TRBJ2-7,ASSQEDRAHEQY
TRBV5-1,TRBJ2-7,ASSAGTGNYEQY
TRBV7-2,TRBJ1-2,ASSTGTGRDGYT
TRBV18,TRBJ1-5,ASSPRQGQNQPQH
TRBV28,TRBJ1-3,ASSSGGSGGNTIY
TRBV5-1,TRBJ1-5,ASRPTGDSNQPQH
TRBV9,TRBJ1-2,ASSVPDSNYGYT
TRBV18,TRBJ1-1,ASSPTRGDRGTTEAF
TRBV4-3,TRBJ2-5,ASSQGTANKETQY
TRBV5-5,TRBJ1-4,ASSPAGTGDLRLF
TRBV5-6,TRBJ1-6,ASRFGQGAVKAPLH
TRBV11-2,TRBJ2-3,ASSTRLAGGGDTQY
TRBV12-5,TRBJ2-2,ASGLTPPRGRIIGELF
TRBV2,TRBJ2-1,ASNYLTSGTYNEQF
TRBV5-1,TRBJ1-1,ASSLQGARNTEAF
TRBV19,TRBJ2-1,ASSGLAGGPNEQF
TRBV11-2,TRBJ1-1,ASSFSRDSNTEAF
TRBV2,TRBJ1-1,ASSEQGPNTEAF
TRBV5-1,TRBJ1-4,ASSLAGTGREKLF
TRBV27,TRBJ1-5,ASSSLTQRSNQPQH
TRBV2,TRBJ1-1,ASSKDRSMNTEAF
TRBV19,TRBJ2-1,ASSIIGLSDPRSNEQF
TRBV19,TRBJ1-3,ASSIRQYSSGNTIY
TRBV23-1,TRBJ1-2,ASRTSETGNYGYT
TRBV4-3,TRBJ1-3,ASSQELALATIY
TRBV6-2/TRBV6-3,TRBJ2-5,ASSYPGTSGGETQY
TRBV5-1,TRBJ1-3,ASSLQGAASGNTIY
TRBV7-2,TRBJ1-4,ASSPGGVFEKLF
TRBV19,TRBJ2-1,ASSMPYSTAYNEQF
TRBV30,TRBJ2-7,AWSVTGPPEQY
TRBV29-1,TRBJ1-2,SVYDSHYGYT